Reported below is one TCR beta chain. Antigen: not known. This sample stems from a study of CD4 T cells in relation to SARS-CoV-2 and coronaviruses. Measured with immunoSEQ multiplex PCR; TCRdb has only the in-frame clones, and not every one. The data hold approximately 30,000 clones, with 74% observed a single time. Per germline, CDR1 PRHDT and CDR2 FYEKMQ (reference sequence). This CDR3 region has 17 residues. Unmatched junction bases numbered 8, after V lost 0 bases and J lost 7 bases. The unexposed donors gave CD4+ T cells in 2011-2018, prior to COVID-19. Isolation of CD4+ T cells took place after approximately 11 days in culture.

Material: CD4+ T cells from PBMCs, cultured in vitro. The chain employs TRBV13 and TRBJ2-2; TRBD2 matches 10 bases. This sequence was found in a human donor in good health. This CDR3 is CASSLGALAGVVGELFF. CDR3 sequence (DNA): TGTGCCAGCAGCTTAGGGGCTCTAGCGGGAGTAGTCGGGGAGCTGTTTTTT.